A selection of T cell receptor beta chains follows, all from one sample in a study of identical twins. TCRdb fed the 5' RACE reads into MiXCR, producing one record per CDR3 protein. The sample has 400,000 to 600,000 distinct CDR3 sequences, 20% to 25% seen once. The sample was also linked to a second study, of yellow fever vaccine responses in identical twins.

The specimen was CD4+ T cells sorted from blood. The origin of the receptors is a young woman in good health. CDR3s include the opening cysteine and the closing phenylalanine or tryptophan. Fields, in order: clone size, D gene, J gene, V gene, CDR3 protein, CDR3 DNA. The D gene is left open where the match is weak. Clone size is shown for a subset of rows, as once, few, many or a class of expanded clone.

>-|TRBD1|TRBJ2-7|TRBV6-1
CASSVTGYEQYF
TGTGCCAGCAGTGTGACAGGGTACGAGCAGTACTTC
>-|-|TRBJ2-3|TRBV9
CASSSGGASTDTQYF
TGTGCCAGCAGCTCTGGGGGGGCTAGCACAGATACGCAGTATTTT
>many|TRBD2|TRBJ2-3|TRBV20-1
CSALAGGSTDTQYF
TGCAGTGCTCTTGCGGGGGGGAGCACAGATACGCAGTATTTT
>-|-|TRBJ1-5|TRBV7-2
CASGLVGVNQPQHF
TGTGCCAGCGGTCTTGTCGGGGTCAATCAGCCCCAGCATTTT
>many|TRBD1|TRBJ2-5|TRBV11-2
CASSLEQGKGETQYF
TGTGCCAGCAGCTTAGAACAGGGGAAGGGGGAGACCCAGTACTTC
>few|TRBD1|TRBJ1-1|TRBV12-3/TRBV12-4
CASSFRDRGNTEAFF
TGTGCCAGCAGTTTTCGGGACAGGGGGAACACTGAAGCTTTCTTT
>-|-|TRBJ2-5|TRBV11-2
CASSQLALGETQYF
TGTGCCAGCAGCCAACTAGCCCTGGGGGAGACCCAGTACTTC
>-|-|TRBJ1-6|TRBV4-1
CASGDNSPLHF
TGCGCCAGTGGGGATAATTCACCCCTCCACTTT
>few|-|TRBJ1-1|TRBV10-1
CASSFAGRDTEAFF
TGCGCCAGCAGTTTTGCGGGGCGCGACACTGAAGCTTTCTTT
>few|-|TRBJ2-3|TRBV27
CASSLSPPFTDTQYF
TGTGCCAGCAGTTTATCTCCTCCGTTCACAGATACGCAGTATTTT
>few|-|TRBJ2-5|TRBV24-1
CATSASRGGETQYF
TGTGCCACCAGTGCCTCACGAGGTGGGGAGACCCAGTACTTC
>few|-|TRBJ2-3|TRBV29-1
CSAGPPSGRRDTDTQYF
TGCAGCGCTGGGCCCCCTTCCGGGCGCAGAGACACAGATACGCAGTATTTT
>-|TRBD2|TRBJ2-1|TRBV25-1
CASSELTSGSWNEQFF
TGTGCCAGCAGTGAATTAACCAGCGGGAGCTGGAATGAGCAGTTCTTC
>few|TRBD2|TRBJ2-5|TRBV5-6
CASSVLAGGAKTQYF
TGTGCCAGCAGCGTACTAGCGGGAGGGGCAAAGACCCAGTACTTC
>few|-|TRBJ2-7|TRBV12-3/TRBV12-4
CASSPDSTYEQYF
TGTGCCAGCAGCCCTGACAGTACCTACGAGCAGTACTTC
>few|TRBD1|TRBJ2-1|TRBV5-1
CASSLGQGRYNEQFF
TGCGCCAGCAGTTTGGGACAGGGCCGTTACAATGAGCAGTTCTTC
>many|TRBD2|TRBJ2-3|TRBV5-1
CASSLGLAENTDTQYF
TGCGCCAGCAGCTTGGGACTAGCGGAAAACACAGATACGCAGTATTTT
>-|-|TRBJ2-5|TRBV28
CASSLLRGQETQYF
TGTGCCAGCAGTTTATTGCGGGGTCAAGAGACCCAGTACTTC
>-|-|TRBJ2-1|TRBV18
CASSPPNGDEQFF
TGTGCCAGCTCACCACCAAATGGCGATGAGCAGTTCTTC
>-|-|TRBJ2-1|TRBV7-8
CASSLAGGGRSVEQFF
TGTGCCAGCAGCCTCGCCGGGGGCGGGAGATCTGTGGAGCAGTTCTTC
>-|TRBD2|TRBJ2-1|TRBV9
CASSVTTRGRADTEQFF
TGTGCCAGCAGCGTAACTACTCGGGGGAGGGCCGATACTGAGCAGTTCTTC
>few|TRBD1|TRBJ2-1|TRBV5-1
CASSITGGSYNEQFF
TGCGCCAGCAGCATTACAGGGGGTTCCTACAATGAGCAGTTCTTC
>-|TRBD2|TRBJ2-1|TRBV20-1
CSARLTGTTSYNEQFF
TGCAGTGCTAGACTAACCGGGACTACTTCATACAATGAGCAGTTCTTC
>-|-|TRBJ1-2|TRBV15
CATSRGTGASGYTF
TGTGCCACCAGCAGGGGGACCGGGGCCTCTGGCTACACCTTC
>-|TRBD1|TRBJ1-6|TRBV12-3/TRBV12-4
CASSEQGDKAPLHF
TGTGCCAGCAGCGAACAGGGGGATAAGGCACCCCTCCACTTT
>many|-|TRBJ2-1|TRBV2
CASSEQGISYNEQFF
TGTGCCAGCAGTGAACAGGGGATCTCCTACAATGAGCAGTTCTTC